Listed below are T cell receptor beta chains from one sample, sequenced in a study of T cells after yellow fever vaccination. One entry per CDR3 protein, called by TCRdb with MiXCR from the 5' RACE reads. Altogether around 530,000 distinct CDR3 sequences are present, about 15% being singletons, with the ten largest covering approximately 15%. Sample: PBMCs, taken less than 6 days after the first yellow fever vaccination. The source is a man aged 18 to 30 who received the YFV17D yellow fever vaccine. Each CDR3 is given with its conserved first and last residue. A D gene is named only where the DNA matches it firmly. Size values are once, few and many counts, or a class for expanded clones, and some rows have none.

TGTGCCAGCATTACCGGACAGGGCACCGGGGAGCTGTTTTTT | CASITGQGTGELFF | TRBJ2-2 | TRBD1 | few | TRBV6-2/TRBV6-3
TGTGCCAGCAGCTGGTCTCTAGCGGTGAACACCGGGGAGCTGTTTTTT | CASSWSLAVNTGELFF | TRBJ2-2 | TRBD2 | - | TRBV7-7
TGCAGCGTTGCCCCCCGGGGGCGGACAGATACGCAGTATTTT | CSVAPRGRTDTQYF | TRBJ2-3 | - | - | TRBV29-1
TGTGCCAGCAGCCAGGGGATGGGAAATCAGCCCCAGCATTTT | CASSQGMGNQPQHF | TRBJ1-5 | - | - | TRBV4-2
TGTGCCAGCAGCTTAGGGGCAGGGGGGGCCTATGGCTACACCTTC | CASSLGAGGAYGYTF | TRBJ1-2 | TRBD1 | - | TRBV7-2
TGCAGTCCGACAGGGACCAAGCCTGGTTCACCCCTCCACTTT | CSPTGTKPGSPLHF | TRBJ1-6 | TRBD1 | few | TRBV20-1
TGTGCCAGCAGTTACTCGGCAGTCGATGCAACTAATGAAAAACTGTTTTTT | CASSYSAVDATNEKLFF | TRBJ1-4 | - | few | TRBV6-5
TGTGCCAGCAGCTTGACCAATTTGGATGAGCAGTTCTTC | CASSLTNLDEQFF | TRBJ2-1 | - | - | TRBV5-6
TGCAGCGTGCACACCGGGACAGTGAACACCGGGGAGCTGTTTTTT | CSVHTGTVNTGELFF | TRBJ2-2 | TRBD1 | - | TRBV29-1
TGTGCCAGCAGCCTCCGTCCCGGACAGGGGGCGGGGAACACTGAAGCTTTCTTT | CASSLRPGQGAGNTEAFF | TRBJ1-1 | TRBD1 | - | TRBV7-6
TGCGCCAGCAGCTTGGGTTTTGGGACAGCTTATGGCTACACCTTC | CASSLGFGTAYGYTF | TRBJ1-2 | TRBD1 | many | TRBV5-1
TGTGCCAGCAGTCGTCTAGCGACCGCCTACAATGAGCAGTTCTTC | CASSRLATAYNEQFF | TRBJ2-1 | - | few | TRBV7-9
TGTGCCAGCAGTTTAATGGGACAGGGTAAAGAGACCCAGTACTTC | CASSLMGQGKETQYF | TRBJ2-5 | TRBD1 | few | TRBV28
TGTGCCAGCAGTGGGGGACCTGGAGGGGGCAATGAGCAGTTCTTC | CASSGGPGGGNEQFF | TRBJ2-1 | - | - | TRBV2
TGCGCCAGCAGCCACCCCTTTGGGGCGAGGGGCACAGATACGCAGTATTTT | CASSHPFGARGTDTQYF | TRBJ2-3 | - | - | TRBV4-1
TGTGCCAGCAGTGAAAACCAGGGACGCAGGGATGAACAGTACTTC | CASSENQGRRDEQYF | TRBJ2-7 | - | few | TRBV21-1
TGTGCCAGCAGCCCTCAGGGGGAGGCCACAGATACGCAGTATTTT | CASSPQGEATDTQYF | TRBJ2-3 | - | - | TRBV5-4
TGCGCCAGCAGCCGCGGACTAGCGGACTACAATGAGCAGTTCTTC | CASSRGLADYNEQFF | TRBJ2-1 | TRBD2 | many | TRBV5-1
TGTGCCAGCTCACCTATAAGGGGCAGGGACGAGCAGTACTTC | CASSPIRGRDEQYF | TRBJ2-7 | - | few | TRBV18
TGCAGCGTCGAGACTTTCCGGGACAAAGCCTTTCGCTCTAACTATGGCTACACCTTC | CSVETFRDKAFRSNYGYTF | TRBJ1-2 | - | - | TRBV29-1
TGCGCCAGCAGCCAAGATCTCGGGGACGGGGAGCTGTTTTTT | CASSQDLGDGELFF | TRBJ2-2 | - | few | TRBV4-3
TGCGCCAGCAGCCCGGGTTACAAGGGGACCTCTGGGGGCTACACCTTC | CASSPGYKGTSGGYTF | TRBJ1-2 | - | few | TRBV4-1
TGCGCCAGCAGCCAAGTAGGGGGTTCACCCCTCCACTTT | CASSQVGGSPLHF | TRBJ1-6 | - | - | TRBV4-3
TGTGCCAGCAGCGTCAATAACTATGGCTACACCTTC | CASSVNNYGYTF | TRBJ1-2 | - | many | TRBV7-2
TGTGCCAGCTCACCAGGTATCACAGGGGGAAAGATCGATGAAAAACTGTTTTTT | CASSPGITGGKIDEKLFF | TRBJ1-4 | TRBD1 | - | TRBV18
TGCAGTGCTAGCTTTGGACTAGCGGGGAACAATGAGCAGTTCTTC | CSASFGLAGNNEQFF | TRBJ2-1 | TRBD2 | - | TRBV20-1
TGCAGTGCTAGAGACCGCAACGGGGGTAGCAATCAGCCCCAGCATTTT | CSARDRNGGSNQPQHF | TRBJ1-5 | - | few | TRBV20-1
TGCGCCAGCAGCTTCGCCCAGGGGGCTGGTAATTCACCCCTCCACTTT | CASSFAQGAGNSPLHF | TRBJ1-6 | TRBD1 | - | TRBV5-1
TGTGCCAGCAGCTTGGGCCCTCTTGGGTCCGGAAACACCATATATTTT | CASSLGPLGSGNTIYF | TRBJ1-3 | - | few | TRBV5-8
TGTGCCACCAGCAGAGGACAGCTGGGGTCCAAAAACATTCAGTACTTC | CATSRGQLGSKNIQYF | TRBJ2-4 | - | few | TRBV15
TGTGCCAGCAGCCAGGGGTTGAGCACTGAAGCTTTCTTT | CASSQGLSTEAFF | TRBJ1-1 | - | - | TRBV6-1
TGTGCCAGCAGTTTAGGCAGGATAAATCAGCCCCAGCATTTT | CASSLGRINQPQHF | TRBJ1-5 | - | once | TRBV12-3/TRBV12-4
TGTGCCAGCGCAGACGGTAGCACAGATACGCAGTATTTT | CASADGSTDTQYF | TRBJ2-3 | - | - | TRBV6-1
TGTGCCAGCAGTTTAGCGCCCGCGGGGTTGCCCCTCCACTTT | CASSLAPAGLPLHF | TRBJ1-6 | - | - | TRBV12-3/TRBV12-4
TGTGCCAGCCCGCCCGCTAGCGGGGGTTATAATACAGATACGCAGTATTTT | CASPPASGGYNTDTQYF | TRBJ2-3 | TRBD2 | - | TRBV28
TGTGCCAGCAGCCCGGGACTAGCGGGGGTTCAGCGGCAGTACTTC | CASSPGLAGVQRQYF | TRBJ2-7 | TRBD2 | few | TRBV7-2
TGTGCCAGCAGTGACAGGGGAGCCGGGGAGCTGTTTTTT | CASSDRGAGELFF | TRBJ2-2 | TRBD1 | many | TRBV7-9
TGTGCCAGCAGTTTAGCGCGTCAGCCCCAGACCCAGTACTTC | CASSLARQPQTQYF | TRBJ2-5 | - | - | TRBV12-3/TRBV12-4
TGTGCCAGCAGCCAAGATAGGGCCAGGGGCCAAAACATTCAGTACTTC | CASSQDRARGQNIQYF | TRBJ2-4 | - | few | TRBV3-1
TGCGCCAGCAGCTTGTTGGAAGGGGCCAATGAGCAGTTCTTC | CASSLLEGANEQFF | TRBJ2-1 | - | few | TRBV5-1
TGTGCCATCAGTGACCAACAGGATAATGAAAAACTGTTTTTT | CAISDQQDNEKLFF | TRBJ1-4 | - | few | TRBV10-3
TGTGCCAGCAGCCCGTCGACAGGGAGAGATCAGCCCCAGCATTTT | CASSPSTGRDQPQHF | TRBJ1-5 | TRBD1 | - | TRBV7-2
TGCGCCAGCAGCCTTAGAGCGGGGGGGCTCGTAGAGACCCAGTACTTC | CASSLRAGGLVETQYF | TRBJ2-5 | TRBD2 | - | TRBV4-3
TGTGCCAGCACTTCTGCAGGGACAAATTACTACGAGCAGTACTTC | CASTSAGTNYYEQYF | TRBJ2-7 | - | few | TRBV6-2/TRBV6-3
TGTGCCAGCAGCCCCGCACACACCTACAATGAGCAGTTCTTC | CASSPAHTYNEQFF | TRBJ2-1 | - | few | TRBV2
TGTGCCAGCAGCCCCATGGACGGGCAGTATTTT | CASSPMDGQYF | TRBJ2-3 | - | few | TRBV7-9
TGTGCTAGTGGTTTAAGACGGGGCCCCTACGGGGAGCAGTACTTC | CASGLRRGPYGEQYF | TRBJ2-7 | - | - | TRBV12-5